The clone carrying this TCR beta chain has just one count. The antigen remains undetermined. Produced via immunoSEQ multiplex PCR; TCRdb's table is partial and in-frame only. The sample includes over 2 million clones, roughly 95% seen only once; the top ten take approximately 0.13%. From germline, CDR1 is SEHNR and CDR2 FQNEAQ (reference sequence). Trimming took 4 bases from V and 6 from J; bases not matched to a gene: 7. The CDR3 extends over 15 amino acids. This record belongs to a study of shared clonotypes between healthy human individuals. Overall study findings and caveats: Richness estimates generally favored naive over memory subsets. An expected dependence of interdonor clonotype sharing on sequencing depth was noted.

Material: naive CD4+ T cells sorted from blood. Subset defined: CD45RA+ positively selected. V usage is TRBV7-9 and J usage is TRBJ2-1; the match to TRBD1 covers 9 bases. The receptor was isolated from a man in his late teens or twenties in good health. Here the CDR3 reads CASSYRDRVSNEQFF. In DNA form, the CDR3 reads TGTGCCAGCAGCTACCGGGACAGGGTATCCAATGAGCAGTTCTTC.